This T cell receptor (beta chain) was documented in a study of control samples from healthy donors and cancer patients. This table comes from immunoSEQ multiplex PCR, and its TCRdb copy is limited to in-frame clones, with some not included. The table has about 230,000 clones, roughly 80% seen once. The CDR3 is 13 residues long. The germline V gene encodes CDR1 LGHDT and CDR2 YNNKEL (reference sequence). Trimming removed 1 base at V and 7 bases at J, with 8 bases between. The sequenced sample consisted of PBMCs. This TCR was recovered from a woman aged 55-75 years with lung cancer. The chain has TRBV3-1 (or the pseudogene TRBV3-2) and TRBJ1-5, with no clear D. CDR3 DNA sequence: TGTGCCAGCAGCCAAGGGACCAGGCAGCCCCAGCATTTT. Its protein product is CASSQGTRQPQHF.